This TCR beta chain was sequenced during a study of graft-versus-host responses after intestinal transplantation. Remarks on this clone: What it recognizes is unknown.

The method was immunoSEQ multiplex PCR; TCRdb's version includes in-frame clones alone and lacks a portion of them. The table has some 110,000 clones, 85% to 95% seen once; the top ten hold 1% to 1.5%. The length of the CDR3 is 15 residues. V was clipped by 4 bases and J by 2 bases, with 16 bases between them. The V and J genes are TRBV5-7 and TRBJ2-7; unclear D gene. TRBV5-7 qualifies as an ORF whose function is uncertain. The sequence derives from a human donor who was the organ donor for an intestinal transplant. Sequencing used unstimulated CD8+ T cells sorted from spleen or lymph node cells, obtained before transplant. The CDR3 bases are TGTGCCAGCAGCACGGACGAGGCCTATGCCTACGAGCAGTACTTC. It codes for CASSTDEAYAYEQYF.